This T cell receptor beta chain was sequenced for a study of blood T cell repertoires in COVID-19. About the study: T cells, B-cell-depleted T cells, or PBMCs provided the cDNA or gDNA that served as material.

All recovered Cohort 3 donors got two negative PCRs, got clearance, or saw symptom resolution. Generated by immunoSEQ multiplex PCR, the TCRdb table keeps only in-frame clones and is missing some. Seen here are about 160,000 clones, over 70% observed once, and the top ten hold about 3.7%. This CDR3 has 14 residues. Per germline, CDR1 MNHEY and CDR2 SVGAGI. V shed 8 bases, J shed 4 bases, and the junction held 9 bases outside the gene matches. Material for sequencing was PBMCs or T cells enriched from blood (not recorded which). The rearrangement uses TRBV6-5 and TRBJ1-2; TRBD1 aligns across 8 bases. The sequence came from a woman aged 60 to 75 who had recovered from COVID-19. CDR3 coding DNA: TGTGCCAGCGGTAACCAGGGGGCTGTCTATGGCTACACCTTC. Protein: CASGNQGAVYGYTF.